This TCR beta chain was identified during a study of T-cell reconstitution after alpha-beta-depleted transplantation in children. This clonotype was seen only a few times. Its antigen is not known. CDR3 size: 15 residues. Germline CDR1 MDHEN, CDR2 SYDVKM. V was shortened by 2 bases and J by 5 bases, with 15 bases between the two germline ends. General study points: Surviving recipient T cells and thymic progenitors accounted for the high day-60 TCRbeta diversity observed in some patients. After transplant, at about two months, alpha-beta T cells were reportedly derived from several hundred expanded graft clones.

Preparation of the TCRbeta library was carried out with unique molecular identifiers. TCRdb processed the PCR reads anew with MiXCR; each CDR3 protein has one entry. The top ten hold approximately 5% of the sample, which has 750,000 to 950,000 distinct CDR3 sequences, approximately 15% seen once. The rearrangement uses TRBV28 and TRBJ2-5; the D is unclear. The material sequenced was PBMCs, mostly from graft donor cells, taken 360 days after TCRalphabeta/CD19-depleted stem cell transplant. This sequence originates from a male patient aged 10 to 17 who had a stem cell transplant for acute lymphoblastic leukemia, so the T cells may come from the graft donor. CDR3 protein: CASSLGRSRTETQYF. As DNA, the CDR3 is TGTGCCAGCAGTTTAGGCCGGAGCAGGACGGAGACCCAGTACTTC.